Below, one TCR beta chain is given with its context. Original analysis: Reference gene primers were amplified, and this amplification served to estimate nucleated cell counts. This table comes from immunoSEQ multiplex PCR, and its TCRdb copy is limited to in-frame clones, with some not included. The DNA gave D and trimming, while V, J and clone size come from that table. The profile shows more than 95,000 clones, roughly nine tenths of them singletons. The data stem from a study of blood T cell repertoires in COVID-19. Looking at the study overall: Whether acute or convalescent, the COVID-19 samples came from the United States, Italy and Spain. PBMCs, B-cell-depleted T cells, or T cells were the source of the cDNA or gDNA that made up the material.

The CDR3 runs 14 residues. CDR1 and CDR2 from the germline V gene are SGHRS and YFSETQ. Trimming removed 2 bases from V and 5 bases from J; junction bases left unmatched: 5. Sequencing input: peripheral blood. The rearrangement links TRBV5-1 to TRBJ2-5; 8 bases align to TRBD2. This clonotype was obtained from a middle-aged man in a cohort sampled during active COVID-19. The CDR3 loop reads CASSFRGGLETQYF. CDR3 coding DNA: TGCGCCAGCAGCTTCCGGGGGGGCCTGGAGACCCAGTACTTC. The whole variable domain, filled in from reference TRBV5-1 and TRBJ2-5, reads KAGVTQTPRYLIKTRGQQVTLSCSPISGHRSVSWYQQTPGQGLQFLFEYFSETQRNKGNFPGRFSGRQFSNSRSEMNVSTLELGDSALYLCASSFRGGLETQYFGPGTRLLVL.